The text below deals with one T cell receptor beta chain. Its antigen is currently unknown. Other DNA sequences in this sample translate to the same CDR3. The protocol was immunoSEQ multiplex PCR, while the TCRdb copy is restricted to in-frame clones and leaves out a portion. The sample has about 140,000 clones; 90% to 95% are singletons. The data were obtained in a study of T cell responses to AZD1222 COVID-19 vaccine. Germline CDR1 reads MNHEY; CDR2 reads SVGEGT. V was pared by 1 base and J by 4 bases, with 1 base of the junction left unmatched. The CDR3 is made up of 15 amino acids. Notes on the study in general: Donors, mostly white British, included more females; clonal diversity was possibly underestimated.

This receptor was obtained from an adult who received the AZD1222 COVID-19 vaccine. This chain uses TRBV6-2 or TRBV6-3 with TRBJ1-5, with TRBD1 identical over 10 bases. Sequencing used peripheral blood, obtained 28 days after the second AZD1222 dose. The CDR3 nucleotides are TGTGCCAGCAGTTACTTGGGACAGGGGAATCAGCCCCAGCATTTT. The encoded protein is CASSYLGQGNQPQHF.